The clone carrying this T cell receptor beta chain was counted a few times. What it binds is unknown. This sample is drawn from a study of post-analysis software for immune sequencing data. General study results and limits: Patients used a handful of TRBV segments, including TRBV5-6, TRBV5-1 and TRBV20-1, more often than controls.

Researchers reported that TCR beta cDNA libraries carried unique molecular identifiers. TCRdb analysed the PCR reads with MiXCR anew, one entry per CDR3 protein. The data show almost 700,000 distinct CDR3 sequences, approximately 59% seen once. V gave up 3 bases and J gave up 2 bases, with 16 bases separating them. Germline CDR1 is SGHVS and CDR2 is FQNEAQ. The CDR3 runs to 16 residues. This sequence joins TRBV7-8 and TRBJ2-5; TRBD2 might be the D (6 bases). Input material: blood. The sequence was obtained from a girl aged 2 to 9 with multiple sclerosis. CDR3 loop: CASSFSEGAGQETQYF. CDR3 DNA: TGTGCCAGCAGCTTCTCTGAAGGGGCGGGGCAAGAGACCCAGTACTTC.